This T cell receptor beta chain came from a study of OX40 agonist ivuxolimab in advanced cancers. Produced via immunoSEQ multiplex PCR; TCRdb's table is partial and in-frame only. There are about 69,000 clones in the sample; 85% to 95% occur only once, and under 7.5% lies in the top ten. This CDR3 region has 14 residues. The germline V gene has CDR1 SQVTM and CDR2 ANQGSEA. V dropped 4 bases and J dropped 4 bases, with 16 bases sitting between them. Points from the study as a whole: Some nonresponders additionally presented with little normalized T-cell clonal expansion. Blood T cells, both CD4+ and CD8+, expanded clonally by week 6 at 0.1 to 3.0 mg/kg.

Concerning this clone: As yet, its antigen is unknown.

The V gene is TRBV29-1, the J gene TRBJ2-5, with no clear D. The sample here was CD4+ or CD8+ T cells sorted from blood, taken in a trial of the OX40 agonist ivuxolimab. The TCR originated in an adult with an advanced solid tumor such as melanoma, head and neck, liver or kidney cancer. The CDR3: CSVVPERWSETQYF. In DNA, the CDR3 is TGCAGCGTTGTTCCCGAGAGGTGGTCAGAGACCCAGTACTTC.